This T cell receptor beta chain was observed in a study of shared clonotypes between healthy human individuals. Notes on this clone: What it binds is not known.

Naive CD8 cells were CD45RO-negative, positively selected for CCR7, excluding terminally differentiated effector memory CD45RA+ cells. The data were produced by immunoSEQ multiplex PCR, yet TCRdb's version contains in-frame clones alone and is incomplete. The sample records 760,000 or so clones, 90% to 97% being singletons. Whole-study findings and limits: Sharing of clonotypes among donors was expected to vary with sequencing depth.

The clonotype comes from a young man in good health. The sequenced sample was naive CD8+ T cells sorted from blood.

The chain's CDR3 is CASSLWGSPDTQYF. As DNA, the CDR3 is TGTGCCAGCAGCTTGTGGGGGAGCCCAGATACGCAGTATTTT. This rearrangement joins TRBV5-4 to TRBJ2-3; D possibly uses TRBD1 or TRBD2 (5 bases each). Germline CDR1 SGHNT, CDR2 YYREEE (reference sequence). The CDR3 consists of 14 residues. Deletions cut 1 base from V and 4 bases from J, with 10 bases between.